This T cell receptor (beta chain) is from a study of blood T cell repertoires in COVID-19. The study drew participants aged about 18 to 90 years from some 24 US areas. Libraries were prepared by immunoSEQ multiplex PCR; TCRdb keeps only in-frame clonotypes and omits some of them. The sample includes roughly 420,000 clones, roughly 88% of them seen just once. V lost 4 bases, J lost 2 bases, and 11 bases stayed unmatched. Germline V gives CDR1 SGHRS, CDR2 YFSETQ. The CDR3 is made up of 17 amino acids. Source material: PBMCs or T cells enriched from blood (not recorded which). The sequence came from a woman aged 25 to 39 with acute COVID-19. The rearrangement links TRBV5-1 to TRBJ1-2; 10 nucleotides match TRBD1. As DNA, the CDR3 is TGCGCCAGCAGCGACAACTCCGGGACAGGGGTCAACTATGGCTACACCTTC. It encodes CASSDNSGTGVNYGYTF.